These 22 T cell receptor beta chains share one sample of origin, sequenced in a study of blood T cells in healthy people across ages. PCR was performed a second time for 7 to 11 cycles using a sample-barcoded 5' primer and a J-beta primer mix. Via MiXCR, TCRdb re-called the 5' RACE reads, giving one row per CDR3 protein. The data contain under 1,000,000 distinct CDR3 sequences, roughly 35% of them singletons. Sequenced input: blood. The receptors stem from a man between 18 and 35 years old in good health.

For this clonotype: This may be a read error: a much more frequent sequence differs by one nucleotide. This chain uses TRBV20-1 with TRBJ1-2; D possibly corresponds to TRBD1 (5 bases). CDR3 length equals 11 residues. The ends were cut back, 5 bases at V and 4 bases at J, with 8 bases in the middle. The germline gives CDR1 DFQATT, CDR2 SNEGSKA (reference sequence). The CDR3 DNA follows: TGCAGTGCTCTAGACAGCTATGGCTACACCTTC. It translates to CSALDSYGYTF.

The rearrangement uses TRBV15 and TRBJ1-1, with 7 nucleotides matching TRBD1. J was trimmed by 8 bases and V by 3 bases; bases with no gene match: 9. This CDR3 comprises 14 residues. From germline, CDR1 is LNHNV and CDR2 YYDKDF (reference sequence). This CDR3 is CATSSEGAVREAFF. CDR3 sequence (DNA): TGTGCCACCAGCAGCGAGGGGGCCGTTCGGGAAGCTTTCTTT.

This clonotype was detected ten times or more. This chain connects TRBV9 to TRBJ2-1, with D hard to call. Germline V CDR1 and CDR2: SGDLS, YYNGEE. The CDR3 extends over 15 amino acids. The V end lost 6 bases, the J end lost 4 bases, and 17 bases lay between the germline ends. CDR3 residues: CASTPSSVGYNEQFF. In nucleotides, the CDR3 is TGTGCCAGCACCCCCTCCTCGGTGGGATACAATGAGCAGTTCTTC. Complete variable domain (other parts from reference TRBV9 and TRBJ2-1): DSGVTQTPKHLITATGQRVTLRCSPRSGDLSVYWYQQSLDQGLQFLIQYYNGEERAKGNILERFSAQQFPDLHSELNLSSLELGDSALYFCASTPSSVGYNEQFFGPGTRLTVL.

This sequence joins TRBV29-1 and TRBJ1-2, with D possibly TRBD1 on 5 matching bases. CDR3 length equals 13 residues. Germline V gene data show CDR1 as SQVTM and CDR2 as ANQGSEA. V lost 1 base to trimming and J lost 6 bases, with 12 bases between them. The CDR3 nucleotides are TGCAGCGTTGAAGCGGGGCCTTTTCATGGCTACACCTTC. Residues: CSVEAGPFHGYTF.

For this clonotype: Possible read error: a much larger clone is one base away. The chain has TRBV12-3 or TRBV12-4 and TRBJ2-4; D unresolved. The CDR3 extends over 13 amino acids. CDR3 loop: CASSGTASYEQHF. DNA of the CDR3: TGTGCCAGCAGCGGAACAGCGTCCTACGAGCAGCACTTC.

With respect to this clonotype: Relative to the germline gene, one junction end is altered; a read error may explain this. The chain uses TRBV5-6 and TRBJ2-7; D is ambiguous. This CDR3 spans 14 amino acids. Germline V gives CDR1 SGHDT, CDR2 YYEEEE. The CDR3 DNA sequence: TGTGCCAGCGGCTTGGATCCGAGATCCTACGAGCAGTACTTC. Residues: CASGLDPRSYEQYF.

This CDR3 is CASSPRGGTSYNEQYF. Here the CDR3 DNA reads TGTGCCAGCAGCCCGAGGGGGGGGACATCCTACAATGAGCAGTACTTC. The rearrangement uses TRBV7-2 and TRBJ2-1; D perhaps matches TRBD2 (7 bases). The J call may be in error: the DNA end matches TRBJ2-7 better. The CDR3 runs 16 residues. Germline values: CDR1 SGHTA, CDR2 FQGNSA.

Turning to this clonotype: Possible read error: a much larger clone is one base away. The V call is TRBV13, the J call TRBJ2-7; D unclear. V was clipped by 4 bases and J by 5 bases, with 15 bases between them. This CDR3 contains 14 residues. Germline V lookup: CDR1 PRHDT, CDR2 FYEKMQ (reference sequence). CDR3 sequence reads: CASSSGSLVDEQYF. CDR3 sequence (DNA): TGTGCCAGCAGCTCCGGGTCGCTTGTCGACGAGCAGTACTTC. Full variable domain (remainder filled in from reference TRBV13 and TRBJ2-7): AAGVIQSPRHLIKEKRETATLKCYPIPRHDTVYWYQQGPGQDPQFLISFYEKMQSDKGSIPDRFSAQQFSDYHSELNMSSLELGDSALYFCASSSGSLVDEQYFGPGTRLTVT.

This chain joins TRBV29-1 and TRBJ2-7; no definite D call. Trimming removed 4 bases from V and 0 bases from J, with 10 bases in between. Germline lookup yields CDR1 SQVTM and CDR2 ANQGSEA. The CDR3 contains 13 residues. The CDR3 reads CSVGWQSSYEQYF. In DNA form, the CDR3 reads TGCAGCGTTGGTTGGCAGAGCTCCTACGAGCAGTACTTC.

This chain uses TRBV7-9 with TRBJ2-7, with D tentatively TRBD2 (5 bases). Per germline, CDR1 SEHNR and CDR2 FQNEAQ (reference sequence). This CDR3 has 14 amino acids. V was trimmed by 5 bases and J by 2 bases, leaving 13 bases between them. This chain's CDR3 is CASSVGSAAYEQYF. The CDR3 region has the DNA TGTGCCAGCAGCGTAGGGTCAGCGGCCTACGAGCAGTACTTC.

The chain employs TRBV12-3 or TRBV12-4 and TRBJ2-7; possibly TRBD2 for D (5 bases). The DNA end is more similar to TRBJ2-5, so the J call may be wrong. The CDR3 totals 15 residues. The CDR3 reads CASSSPGVSMETQYF. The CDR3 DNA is TGTGCCAGCAGTTCACCCGGGGTATCTATGGAGACCCAGTACTTC.

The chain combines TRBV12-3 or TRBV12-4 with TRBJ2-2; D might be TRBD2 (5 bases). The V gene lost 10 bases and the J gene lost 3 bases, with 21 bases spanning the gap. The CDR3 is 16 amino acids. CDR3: CATSSRGAKDTGELFF. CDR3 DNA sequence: TGTGCCACCTCCTCCCGGGGTGCGAAAGACACCGGGGAGCTGTTTTTT.

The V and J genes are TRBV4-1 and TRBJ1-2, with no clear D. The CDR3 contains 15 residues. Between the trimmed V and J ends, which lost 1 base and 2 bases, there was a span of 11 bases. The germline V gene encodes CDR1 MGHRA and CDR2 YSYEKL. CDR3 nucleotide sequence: TGCGCCAGCAGCCAAGTTTCCTCCGGAAACTATGGCTACACCTTC. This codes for CASSQVSSGNYGYTF.

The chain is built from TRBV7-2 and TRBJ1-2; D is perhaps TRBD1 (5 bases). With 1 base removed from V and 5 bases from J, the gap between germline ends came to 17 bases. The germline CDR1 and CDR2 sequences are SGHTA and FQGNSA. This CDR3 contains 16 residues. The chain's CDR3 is CASSLGQGARLYGYTF. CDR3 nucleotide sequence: TGTGCCAGCAGCTTAGGGCAGGGTGCTAGGTTATATGGCTACACCTTC.

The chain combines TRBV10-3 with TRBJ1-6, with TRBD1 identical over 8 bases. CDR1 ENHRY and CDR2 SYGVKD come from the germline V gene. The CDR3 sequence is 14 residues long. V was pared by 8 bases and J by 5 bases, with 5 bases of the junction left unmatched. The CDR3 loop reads CAIGGTGDNSPLHF. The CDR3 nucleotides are TGTGCCATCGGTGGGACAGGAGATAATTCACCCCTCCACTTT.

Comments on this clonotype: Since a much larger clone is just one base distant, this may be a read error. The CDR3 region is CASSFQSGSTDMQYF. In DNA form, the CDR3 reads TGTGCCAGCAGCTTTCAAAGCGGGAGCACAGATATGCAGTATTTT. This chain links TRBV7-2 with TRBJ2-3; 8 nucleotides line up with TRBD2. This CDR3 is built from 15 residues. The germline gives CDR1 SGHTA, CDR2 FQGNSA.

The CDR3 sequence is CASSEKQLLGSPLHF. The DNA of the CDR3 is TGTGCCAGCAGTGAAAAACAACTCCTCGGTTCACCCCTCCACTTT. The rearrangement joins TRBV2 to TRBJ1-6, with D unresolved. The length of the CDR3 is 15 residues. Trimming stripped 2 bases from V and 9 bases from J, with 14 bases between. Germline CDR1 is SNHLY and CDR2 is FYNNEI.

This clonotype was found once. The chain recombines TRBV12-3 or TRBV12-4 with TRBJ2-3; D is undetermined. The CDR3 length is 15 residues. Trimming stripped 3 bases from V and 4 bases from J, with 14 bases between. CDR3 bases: TGTGCCAGCAGTTTGGCCCGATTGAGAGCAGATACGCAGTATTTT. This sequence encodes CASSLARLRADTQYF.

CDR3 in DNA: TGTGCCAGCAGCGTAGGACAGGGAAGGGAGCAAGAGACCCAGTACTTC. This codes for CASSVGQGREQETQYF. The chain combines TRBV9 with TRBJ2-5; 7 bases align to TRBD1. V lost 0 bases to trimming and J lost 2 bases; unmatched junction nucleotides: 7. CDR1 is SGDLS and CDR2 is YYNGEE in the germline V gene. The CDR3 spans 16 residues. Combining the CDR3 with reference TRBV9 and TRBJ2-5 gives the whole variable domain DSGVTQTPKHLITATGQRVTLRCSPRSGDLSVYWYQQSLDQGLQFLIQYYNGEERAKGNILERFSAQQFPDLHSELNLSSLELGDSALYFCASSVGQGREQETQYFGPGTRLLVL.

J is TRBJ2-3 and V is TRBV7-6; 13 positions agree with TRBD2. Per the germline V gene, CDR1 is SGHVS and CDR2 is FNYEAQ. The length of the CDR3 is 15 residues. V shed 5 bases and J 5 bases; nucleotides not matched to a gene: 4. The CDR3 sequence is CASSQRTSGRDTQYF. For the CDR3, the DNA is TGTGCCAGCAGCCAACGGACTAGCGGGAGAGATACGCAGTATTTT.

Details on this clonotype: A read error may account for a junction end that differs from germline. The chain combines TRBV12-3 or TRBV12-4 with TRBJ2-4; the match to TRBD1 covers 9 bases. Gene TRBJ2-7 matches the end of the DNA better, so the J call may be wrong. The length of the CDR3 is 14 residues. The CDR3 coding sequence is TGTGCCGGCAGTCTACAGGGGGCGTTCTACGAGCAGTACTTC. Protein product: CAGSLQGAFYEQYF.

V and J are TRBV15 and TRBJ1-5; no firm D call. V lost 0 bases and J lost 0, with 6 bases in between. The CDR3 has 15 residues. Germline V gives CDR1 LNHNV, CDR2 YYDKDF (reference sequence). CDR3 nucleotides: TGTGCCACCAGCAGAGATCGTCATAGCAATCAGCCCCAGCATTTT. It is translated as CATSRDRHSNQPQHF.